This T cell receptor beta chain derives from a study of blood T cell repertoires in COVID-19. At the level of the study: PBMCs, B-cell-depleted T cells, or T cells were the source of the cDNA or gDNA that made up the material.

In the authors' methods: Using reference gene primer amplification, nucleated cell counts were estimated. Some clones are missing from TCRdb's copy, which holds only in-frame ones; the method was immunoSEQ multiplex PCR. V, J and clone size are taken as reported in that table, and D and trimming were inferred from the DNA itself. The sample yields hundreds of thousands of clones, over 80% seen once. The germline CDR1 and CDR2 sequences are LGHDT and YNNKEL (reference sequence). Trimming took 4 bases from V and 5 from J, leaving 17 bases between them. The CDR3 consists of 15 residues. This TCR was recovered from a woman between 70 and 85 years old with COVID-19, enrolled during active disease. V is TRBV3-1 (or the pseudogene TRBV3-2) and J is TRBJ2-5; D is unresolved. Sequenced: peripheral blood. CDR3 sequence: CASSLSLNFRETQYF. The CDR3 bases are TGTGCCAGCAGCCTCTCGCTAAACTTTCGGGAGACCCAGTACTTC.